What follows is one T cell receptor (beta chain) and its context. The antigen remains unidentified. TCRdb itself ran the RT-PCR reads through MiXCR, one entry per CDR3 protein. This sample has under 500,000 distinct CDR3 sequences, with 11% found just once. These data are taken from a study of response to subunit inactivated influenza vaccine. J lost 6 bases, V lost 6 bases, and 11 bases had no gene match. Germline-derived CDR1 and CDR2 are SGDLS and YYNGEE. There are 15 residues in the CDR3. Study results and caveats: Each seasonal influenza vaccination recruits few new T cells, the authors suggested.

The clonotype comes from a man aged 50-59 years who received an inactivated influenza vaccine. Sequences were derived from PBMCs from blood, sampled about 40 days after vaccination. This sequence joins TRBV9 and TRBJ2-2; TRBD1 matches at 7 bases. CDR3 sequence (DNA): TGTGCCAGCAACCGACGACAGGGCGGTTCCGGGGAGCTGTTTTTT. This gives the protein CASNRRQGGSGELFF.